This TCR beta chain was retrieved from a study of regulatory T cells in long-lasting Graves disease. This clonotype was counted at least ten times. Its antigen is still unknown. The study's findings and limits: Thyroid tissue was not studied; only peripheral blood was.

Library construction for TCR beta used iRepertoire HTBI primers and Arm-PCR of CDR3 regions. Per the authors' pipeline: Across the samples, identification revealed roughly 56 TRBV and 13 to 15 TRBJ segments. TCRdb reprocessed the multiplex PCR reads via MiXCR and lists one record per CDR3 protein. TCRdb's processing, not the authors' own work, is the source of the V and J calls. The table includes some 240,000 distinct CDR3 sequences, around a fifth detected once. The sample's time point: newly diagnosed GD, antithyroid drugs for less than 3 months. PBMC RNA served as the TCR library source. The CDR3 runs to 15 residues. Looked up from germline, CDR1 is DFQATT and CDR2 is SNEGSKA (reference sequence). Germline trimming cut 1 base from V and 8 bases from J; bases unmatched to any gene: 7. The same sample was also studied in work on T cells in Graves' hyperthyroidism and ophthalmopathy.

V usage is TRBV20-1 and J usage is TRBJ1-6; 8 bases map to TRBD1. Sequencing was performed on peripheral blood mononuclear cells (PBMCs), taken at new diagnosis, from a patient treated with antithyroid drugs. The origin of this receptor is a woman under 40 with Graves disease. Written as DNA, the CDR3 is TGCAGTGCTAGAGCCCCGACAGGGGTGGATTCACCCCTCCACTTT. It translates to CSARAPTGVDSPLHF.